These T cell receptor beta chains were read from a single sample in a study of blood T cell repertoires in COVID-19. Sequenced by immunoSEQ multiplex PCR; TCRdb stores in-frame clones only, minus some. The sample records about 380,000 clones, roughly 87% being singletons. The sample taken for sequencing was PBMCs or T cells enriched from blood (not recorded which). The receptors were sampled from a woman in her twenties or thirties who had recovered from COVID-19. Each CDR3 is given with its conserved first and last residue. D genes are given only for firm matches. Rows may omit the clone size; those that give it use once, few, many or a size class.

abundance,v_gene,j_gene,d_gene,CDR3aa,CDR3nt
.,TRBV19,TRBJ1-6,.,CASTRRSGTNSPLHF,TGTGCCAGTACCCGTCGGTCGGGAACGAATTCACCCCTCCACTTT
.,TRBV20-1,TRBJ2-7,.,CSAALGDEQYF,TGCAGTGCTGCTTTAGGAGACGAGCAGTACTTC
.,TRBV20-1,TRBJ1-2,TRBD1,CSASTGGGYTF,TGCAGTGCTTCCACAGGGGGTGGCTACACCTTC
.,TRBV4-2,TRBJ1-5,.,CASSPGQGSHQPQHF,TGTGCCAGCAGCCCGGGACAAGGGTCCCATCAGCCCCAGCATTTT
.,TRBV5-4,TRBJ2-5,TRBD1,CASSLGRTGGWETQYF,TGTGCCAGCAGCTTGGGCAGGACAGGGGGCTGGGAGACCCAGTACTTC
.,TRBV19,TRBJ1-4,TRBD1,CASTPWDSNEKLFF,TGTGCCAGTACTCCATGGGACAGTAATGAAAAACTGTTTTTT
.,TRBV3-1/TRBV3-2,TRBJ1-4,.,CASGTAGAVNEKLFF,TGTGCCAGCGGAACAGCGGGGGCAGTTAATGAAAAACTGTTTTTT
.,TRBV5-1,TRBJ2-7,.,CASSLVKGEWYF,TGCGCCAGCAGCTTGGTTAAGGGGGAGTGGTACTTC
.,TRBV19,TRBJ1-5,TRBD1,CASSKGTGGAFNQPQHF,TGTGCCAGTAGTAAAGGGACAGGGGGCGCATTTAATCAGCCCCAGCATTTT
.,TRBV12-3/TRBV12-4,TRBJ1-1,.,CASSFGVEAFF,TGTGCCAGCAGTTTCGGAGTTGAAGCTTTCTTT
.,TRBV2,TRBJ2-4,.,CASSAPQVAKNIQYF,TGTGCCAGCAGTGCGCCACAGGTAGCCAAAAACATTCAGTACTTC
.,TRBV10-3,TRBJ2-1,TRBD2,CALGTSGTHNEQFF,TGTGCCCTAGGGACTAGCGGGACTCACAATGAGCAGTTCTTC
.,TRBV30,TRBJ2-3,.,CAFIRGSTDTQYF,TGTGCCTTTATACGGGGTAGCACAGATACGCAGTATTTT
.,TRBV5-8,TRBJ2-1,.,CASSTGAYNEQFF,TGTGCCAGCAGCACCGGGGCCTACAATGAGCAGTTCTTC
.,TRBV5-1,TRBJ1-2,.,CASSLNGGYNYGYTF,TGCGCCAGCAGCTTGAATGGAGGGTATAACTATGGCTACACCTTC
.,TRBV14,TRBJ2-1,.,CASSQAVSYNEQFF,TGTGCCAGCAGCCAGGCGGTCTCTTACAATGAGCAGTTCTTC
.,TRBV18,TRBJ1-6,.,CASSPARGFSPLHF,TGTGCCAGCTCACCAGCCAGGGGCTTTTCACCCCTCCACTTT
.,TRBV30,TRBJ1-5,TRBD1,CAWSTTGVKPQHF,TGTGCCTGGAGTACAACAGGGGTAAAGCCCCAGCATTTT
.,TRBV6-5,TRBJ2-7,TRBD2,CATRGGVHEQYF,TGTGCCACAAGGGGAGGGGTCCACGAGCAGTACTTC
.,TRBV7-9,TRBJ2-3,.,CASSFRTSTDTQYF,TGTGCCAGCAGCTTCAGGACTAGCACAGATACGCAGTATTTT
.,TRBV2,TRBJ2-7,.,CASSETFSYEQYF,TGTGCCAGCAGTGAAACTTTTTCCTACGAGCAGTACTTC
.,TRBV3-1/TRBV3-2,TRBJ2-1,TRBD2,CASSLWTSGYNEQFF,TGTGCCAGCAGCCTCTGGACTAGCGGTTACAATGAGCAGTTCTTC
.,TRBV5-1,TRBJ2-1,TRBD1,CASSLEGQSYEQFF,TGCGCCAGCAGCTTGGAGGGACAGAGTTATGAGCAGTTCTTC
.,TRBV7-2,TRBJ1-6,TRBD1,CASSVGQGFNSPLHF,TGTGCCAGCAGCGTAGGACAGGGGTTTAATTCACCCCTCCACTTT
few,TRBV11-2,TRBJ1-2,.,CASSFRVADGYTF,TGTGCCAGCAGCTTCAGGGTCGCGGATGGCTACACCTTC
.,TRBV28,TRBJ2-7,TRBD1,CASSFPSGQGYSYEQYF,TGTGCCAGCAGTTTCCCATCGGGACAGGGTTACTCCTACGAGCAGTACTTC
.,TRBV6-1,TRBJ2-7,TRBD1,CASSEGTGVEQYF,TGTGCCAGCAGTGAGGGGACAGGGGTCGAGCAGTACTTC
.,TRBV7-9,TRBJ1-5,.,CASSFGQGGVDGNQPQHF,TGTGCCAGCAGCTTTGGGCAGGGAGGGGTTGATGGCAATCAGCCCCAGCATTTT
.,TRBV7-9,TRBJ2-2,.,CASGGVTGELFF,TGTGCCAGCGGCGGAGTCACCGGGGAGCTGTTTTTT
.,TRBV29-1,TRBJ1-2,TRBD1,CSVEDRGRRDYGYTF,TGCAGCGTTGAGGACAGGGGGCGGCGCGACTATGGCTACACCTTC
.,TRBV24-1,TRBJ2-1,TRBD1,CATSSRDRGWRNEQFF,TGTGCCACCAGTTCCCGGGACAGGGGTTGGAGAAATGAGCAGTTCTTC
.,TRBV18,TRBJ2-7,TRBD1,CASSPQTGYPREQYF,TGTGCCAGCTCACCGCAGACAGGGTATCCTAGGGAGCAGTACTTC
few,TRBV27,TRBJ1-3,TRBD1,CASPDRVSGNTIYF,TGTGCCAGCCCGGACAGGGTTTCTGGAAACACCATATATTTT
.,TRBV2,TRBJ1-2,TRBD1,CASREGQGYGYTF,TGTGCCAGCCGGGAAGGACAGGGCTATGGCTACACCTTC
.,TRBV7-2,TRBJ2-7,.,CASSSGLLYEQYF,TGTGCCAGCAGCTCCGGACTCCTCTACGAGCAGTACTTC
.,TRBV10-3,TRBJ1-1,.,CAISATGRELEAFF,TGTGCCATCAGTGCCACAGGGAGAGAACTTGAAGCTTTCTTT
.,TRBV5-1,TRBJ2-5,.,CASSVVAGAQETQYF,TGCGCCAGCAGCGTCGTCGCGGGCGCACAAGAGACCCAGTACTTC
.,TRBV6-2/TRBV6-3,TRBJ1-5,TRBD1,CASSIPAGQGIQPQHF,TGTGCCAGCAGCATCCCCGCGGGACAGGGTATTCAGCCCCAGCATTTT
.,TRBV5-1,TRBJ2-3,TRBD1,CASSWDSYTDTQYF,TGCGCCAGCAGCTGGGACAGCTACACAGATACGCAGTATTTT
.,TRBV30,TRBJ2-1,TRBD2,CAWSVRPSGTYNEQFF,TGTGCCTGGAGTGTACGTCCTAGCGGGACCTACAATGAGCAGTTCTTC
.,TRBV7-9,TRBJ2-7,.,CASSPGTSEGYEQYF,TGTGCCAGCAGCCCCGGGACATCAGAGGGCTACGAGCAGTACTTC
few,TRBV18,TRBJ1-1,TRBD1,CATLQGVGTEAFF,TGTGCCACCCTACAGGGGGTGGGTACTGAAGCTTTCTTT
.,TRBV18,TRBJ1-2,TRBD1,CASSQETGGGYGYTF,TGTGCCAGCTCACAAGAAACAGGGGGAGGCTATGGCTACACCTTC